The next 16 T cell receptor beta chains were all read from a single sample in a study of blood T cell repertoires in COVID-19. This table comes from immunoSEQ multiplex PCR, and its TCRdb copy is limited to in-frame clones, with some not included. There are some 180,000 clones in the sample; approximately 84% occur only once, and around 2.7% lies in the top ten. Sequenced: peripheral blood. These receptors were collected from a woman over 75 with COVID-19, enrolled during active disease.

The table lists this clone with a few counts. This sequence joins TRBV12-5 and TRBJ2-1; 7 nucleotides agree with TRBD1. The CDR3 length is 16 residues. Losses at the gene ends were 6 bases for V and 0 bases for J; bases not matched to a gene: 8. Germline V gene lookup returns CDR1 LGHNT and CDR2 FRNRAP. CDR3 DNA sequence: TGTGCTAGTGGCCCAGGGGGTTCGGGCTCCTACAATGAGCAGTTCTTC. This codes for CASGPGGSGSYNEQFF.

The chain links TRBV30 to TRBJ1-5; D not resolved. The CDR3 runs to 13 residues. Per the germline V gene, CDR1 is GTSNPN and CDR2 is SVGIG (reference sequence). V lost 0 bases and J 7 bases, leaving 10 bases between the germline ends. CDR3 sequence: CAWSVLVNQPQHF. The CDR3 nucleotides read TGTGCCTGGAGTGTACTCGTTAACCAGCCCCAGCATTTT.

The V gene is TRBV6-5, the J gene TRBJ2-7; D ambiguous. Germline CDR1 MNHEY, CDR2 SVGAGI. CDR3 length equals 12 residues. Trimming took off 5 bases at V and 1 base at J, with 6 bases between the two ends. CDR3: CASSRTSYEQYF. In nucleotides, the CDR3 is TGTGCCAGCAGTAGAACTTCCTACGAGCAGTACTTC.

The gene calls are TRBV18 and TRBJ2-5; 9 bases line up with TRBD2. There are 14 residues in the CDR3. Germline V CDR1 and CDR2: KGHSH, LQKENI. The junction had 4 bases not matched to a gene; V was cut back by 3 bases and J by 5 bases. CDR3 amino acids: CASSPGLAMETQYF. In DNA, the CDR3 is TGTGCCAGCTCACCGGGACTAGCAATGGAGACCCAGTACTTC.

This chain uses TRBV2 with TRBJ1-1; the match to TRBD1 covers 9 bases. CDR3 length: 14 residues. Per germline, CDR1 SNHLY and CDR2 FYNNEI. V lost 5 bases to trimming and J lost 7 bases; unmatched junction nucleotides: 8. The DNA of the CDR3 is TGTGCCAGCAGTCTTACGACAGGGGGAATTGAAGCTTTCTTT. Amino acid sequence: CASSLTTGGIEAFF.

CDR3 in DNA: TGTGCCAGTAGTCCAGACAGGGGGCTTCAGCCCCAGCATTTT. Residues: CASSPDRGLQPQHF. V gene TRBV19 combines with J gene TRBJ1-5, with 10 bases lining up with TRBD1. The CDR3 consists of 14 residues. The V segment lost 5 bases and the J segment 6 bases; nucleotides outside the gene matches: 4. CDR1 is LNHDA, CDR2 SQIVND, per germline (reference sequence).

This chain links TRBV19 with TRBJ2-1; 11 nucleotides align to TRBD2. The CDR3 consists of 17 residues. Germline loops: CDR1 LNHDA, CDR2 SQIVND (reference sequence). V shed 10 bases and J 0 bases; nucleotides not matched to a gene: 11. The CDR3 spells CATNPLAGGYSYNEQFF. The CDR3 coding sequence is TGTGCCACCAACCCCCTAGCGGGGGGCTACTCCTACAATGAGCAGTTCTTC.

The J gene is TRBJ2-7, the V gene TRBV5-8; 7 bases are a match to TRBD1. CDR1 is SGHTS and CDR2 is YDEGEE in the germline V gene. This CDR3 is 15 amino acids long. V was pared by 4 bases and J by 1 base, with 8 bases of the junction left unmatched. CDR3 DNA sequence: TGTGCCAGCAGCCCCTGGACAGGTACTTCCTACGAGCAGTACTTC. As protein: CASSPWTGTSYEQYF.

This clone was observed once. The chain has TRBV6-5 and TRBJ2-1; maybe TRBD2 (6 bases). Trimming removed 2 bases at V and 3 bases at J, with 14 bases between. Germline CDR1 MNHEY, CDR2 SVGAGI. This CDR3 has 16 amino acids. CDR3 bases: TGTGCCAGCAGTTACCGACCCCTGCGGGGCTACAATGAGCAGTTCTTC. Its translation is CASSYRPLRGYNEQFF.

CDR3 protein: CASSSGRTPGSPLHF. Here the CDR3 DNA reads TGTGCCAGCAGTAGCGGCAGGACCCCCGGATCACCCCTCCACTTT. The chain carries TRBV6-6 and TRBJ1-6; D is ambiguous. The germline V and J ends were trimmed by 5 bases and 10 bases, with 18 bases remaining between them. The CDR3 covers 15 residues. The germline V gene encodes CDR1 MNHNY and CDR2 SVGAGI (reference sequence).

The rearrangement joins TRBV19 to TRBJ2-2; perhaps TRBD1 as D (6 bases). Germline CDR1 and CDR2: LNHDA and SQIVND (reference sequence). The CDR3 has 15 amino acids. The germline V and J ends were trimmed by 3 bases and 5 bases, with 13 bases remaining between them. The CDR3 loop reads CASSIGQGRTGELFF. As DNA, the CDR3 is TGTGCCAGTAGTATTGGGCAGGGGCGGACCGGGGAGCTGTTTTTT.

The V and J genes are TRBV27 and TRBJ1-2; D might be TRBD1 (6 bases). CDR1 and CDR2 (germline): MNHEY, SMNVEV (reference sequence). This CDR3 has 12 amino acids. Trimming left V 6 bases short and J 5 bases short, with 10 bases between. The CDR3 DNA sequence: TGTGCCAGCAGCCCGGACAGTTATGGCTACACCTTC. Protein product: CASSPDSYGYTF.

This clone was seen a few times. For the CDR3, the DNA is TGCGCCAGCAGGACGGGGGTGGCAGATACGCAGTATTTT. Its translation is CASRTGVADTQYF. The chain is built from TRBV5-1 and TRBJ2-3; perhaps TRBD2 as D (6 bases). The CDR3 is made up of 13 amino acids. The ends were cut back, 5 bases at V and 4 bases at J, with 11 bases in the middle. The germline CDR1 and CDR2 sequences are SGHRS and YFSETQ. Drawing the rest from reference TRBV5-1 and TRBJ2-3, the complete variable domain is KAGVTQTPRYLIKTRGQQVTLSCSPISGHRSVSWYQQTPGQGLQFLFEYFSETQRNKGNFPGRFSGRQFSNSRSEMNVSTLELGDSALYLCASRTGVADTQYFGPGTRLTVL.

This clone came up a few times. The gene calls are TRBV7-3 and TRBJ2-7; D unresolved. CDR1 and CDR2 (germline): SGHTA, FQGTGA. The V gene lost 3 bases and the J gene lost 0 bases, with 6 bases spanning the gap. This CDR3 region has 13 residues. CDR3 region: CASSFPDSYEQYF. CDR3 bases: TGTGCCAGCAGCTTCCCAGACTCCTACGAGCAGTACTTC.

The rearrangement joins TRBV5-4 to TRBJ2-1; 9 bases fit TRBD2. The CDR3 is 16 residues long. CDR1 and CDR2 (germline): SGHNT, YYREEE (reference sequence). The V and J ends lost 1 base and 3 bases, in that order; junction bases with no gene match: 5. The DNA of the CDR3 is TGTGCCAGCAGCTTGAGACTAGCGGAAAACTACAATGAGCAGTTCTTC. Encoded protein: CASSLRLAENYNEQFF.

The rearrangement uses TRBV30 and TRBJ1-1; TRBD1 agrees at 10 bases. The CDR3 is 16 residues long. Germline V gene data show CDR1 as GTSNPN and CDR2 as SVGIG (reference sequence). Losses at the gene ends were 2 bases for V and 10 bases for J; bases not matched to a gene: 16. The CDR3 DNA sequence: TGTGCCTGGAGTAGTAATTTCGGGACAGGGGTTTTGGGAGCTTTCTTT. It is translated as CAWSSNFGTGVLGAFF.